One TCR beta chain is described in this entry. Trimming cost V 5 bases and J 10 bases, with 12 bases left between them. Germline V gene sequence: CDR1 DFQATT, CDR2 SNEGSKA (reference sequence). CDR3 length: 12 residues. TCRdb independently ran MiXCR on the 5' RACE reads; one entry per CDR3 protein. The sample contains approximately 500,000 distinct CDR3 sequences, less than 25% of which appear only once. This sample is drawn from a study of identical twins. The sample was also linked to a second study, of T cells expressing NK-cell markers.

The chain is built from TRBV20-1 and TRBJ1-6; tentative D call: TRBD1 (6 bases). Sequencing input: CD4+ T cells sorted from blood. This clonotype was sampled from a woman aged 18-30 years in good health. The CDR3 region is CSAQEGESPLHF. The CDR3, as DNA: TGCAGTGCTCAGGAGGGGGAATCACCCCTCCACTTT.